The text below deals with one TCR beta chain. Around 32,000 T cell genomes, or 200 to 250 ng DNA, went into the sorted-subset replicate PCRs. This table comes from immunoSEQ multiplex PCR, and its TCRdb copy is limited to in-frame clones, with some not included. The sample lists about 2.3 million clones; 85% to 95% were seen once. These data originate in a study of shared clonotypes between healthy human individuals. With 6 bases clipped from V and 7 bases from J, the junction kept 5 bases outside the gene matches. CDR3 length: 13 amino acids. Germline V lookup: CDR1 SQVTM, CDR2 ANQGSEA. Sequenced sample: naive CD4+ T cells from PBMCs. The subset is: CD45RA+ positively selected. The chain links TRBV29-1 to TRBJ1-4; 10 nucleotides align to TRBD1. The sequence was collected from a man younger than 35 in good health. Some clones in this sample may be carry-over from other donors' samples. The CDR3 DNA sequence: TGCAGCGTCCGACAGGGGGCGCGTGAAAAACTGTTTTTT. Its translation: CSVRQGAREKLFF.